The 29 T cell receptor beta chains below were found in one sample sequenced in a study of blood T cell repertoires in COVID-19. Assay used: immunoSEQ multiplex PCR; TCRdb lists only in-frame clones, some missing. The sample gives approximately 380,000 clones, around 84% of which show up once; roughly 3.7% is in the top ten. Sequencing was performed on peripheral blood. These receptors all stem from a young woman with acute or convalescent COVID-19.

This clone was seen only once. The J gene is TRBJ1-5, the V gene TRBV6-2 or TRBV6-3; D uncertain. CDR3 length: 13 amino acids. Germline V lookup: CDR1 MNHEY, CDR2 SVGEGT. With 5 bases removed from V and 6 bases from J, the gap between germline ends came to 11 bases. CDR3: CASSVNSVQPQHF. CDR3 in DNA: TGTGCCAGCAGTGTAAACAGTGTTCAGCCCCAGCATTTT.

The rearrangement uses TRBV5-1 and TRBJ1-2, with a weak D call TRBD1 (5 bases). The CDR3 totals 13 residues. Trimming stripped 2 bases from V and 7 bases from J, with 12 bases between. Germline V CDR1 and CDR2: SGHRS, YFSETQ. This CDR3 reads CASSLIVGGGYTF. The DNA of the CDR3 is TGCGCCAGCAGCTTAATTGTCGGGGGTGGCTACACCTTC.

The gene calls are TRBV6-4 and TRBJ2-2; 8 bases line up with TRBD2. This CDR3 contains 15 residues. After removal of 6 bases from V and 1 base from J, the junction contained 4 bases not matched to a gene. Germline V gene lookup returns CDR1 MRHNA and CDR2 SNTAGT. Written as DNA, the CDR3 is TGTGCCAGCAGCCCAGCGGGGGAGAACACCGGGGAGCTGTTTTTT. Residues: CASSPAGENTGELFF.

V is TRBV12-5 and J is TRBJ2-1, with 9 bases fitting TRBD2. CDR3 length: 16 amino acids. Trimming removed 3 bases from V and 7 bases from J; junction bases left unmatched: 10. CDR1 LGHNT and CDR2 FRNRAP come from the germline V gene. The CDR3 DNA sequence: TGTGCTAGTGGTTTCGGCATAGCGGGAGAAGCAAATGAGCAGTTCTTC. Its protein product is CASGFGIAGEANEQFF.

The V gene is TRBV19, the J gene TRBJ1-1, with a possible D match to TRBD1 (5 bases). This CDR3 has 17 amino acids. Trimming removed 0 bases at V and 11 bases at J, with 25 bases between. In germline, CDR1 is LNHDA, CDR2 SQIVND (reference sequence). The CDR3 loop is CASSIEVLGREVLGAFF. As DNA, the CDR3 is TGTGCCAGTAGTATAGAGGTCCTCGGCAGGGAGGTGTTAGGGGCTTTCTTT. The full variable domain, rest sourced from reference TRBV19 and TRBJ1-1, is DGGITQSPKYLFRKEGQNVTLSCEQNLNHDAMYWYRQDPGQGLRLIYYSQIVNDFQKGDIAEGYSVSREKKESFPLTVTSAQKNPTAFYLCASSIEVLGREVLGAFFGQGTRLTVV.

The genes are TRBV28 and TRBJ1-4; D is ambiguous. This CDR3 region has 14 residues. The germline CDR1 and CDR2 sequences are MDHEN and SYDVKM. The ends were cut back, 3 bases at V and 8 bases at J, with 13 bases in the middle. The CDR3 here is CASSFSGLGEKLFF. The DNA of the CDR3 is TGTGCCAGCAGTTTCTCGGGGTTGGGCGAAAAACTGTTTTTT.

The rearrangement links TRBV7-8 to TRBJ1-3; 8 bases line up with TRBD1. This CDR3 has 16 residues. Germline V lookup: CDR1 SGHVS, CDR2 FQNEAQ. Losses at the gene ends were 3 bases for V and 4 bases for J; bases not matched to a gene: 8. The CDR3 DNA follows: TGTGCCAGCAGCTTCTCGCGACAGGGGACAGGAAACACCATATATTTT. Translated: CASSFSRQGTGNTIYF.

This clone was seen many times. The genes are TRBV6-1 and TRBJ2-7; D is uncertain. The germline V gene encodes CDR1 MNHNS and CDR2 SASEGT. Trimming shortened V by 2 bases and J by 3 bases, and 11 bases separated the two germline ends. The CDR3 has 14 residues. The CDR3 sequence: CASSESTESYEQYF. The CDR3 coding sequence is TGTGCCAGCAGTGAATCAACGGAGAGCTACGAGCAGTACTTC.

The V call is TRBV19, the J call TRBJ2-7; no reliable D call. V was shortened by 4 bases and J by 1 base, with 11 bases between the two germline ends. This CDR3 has 14 residues. Germline-derived CDR1 and CDR2 are LNHDA and SQIVND (reference sequence). The CDR3 bases are TGTGCCAGTAGTACGTCAAGGAGTTCCTACGAGCAGTACTTC. This encodes CASSTSRSSYEQYF.

A single count supports this clone. The chain recombines TRBV4-1 with TRBJ1-5; the D is unclear. The length of the CDR3 is 15 residues. The V gene's germline CDR1 is MGHRA and CDR2 YSYEKL. Trimming took 0 bases from V and 3 from J, leaving 9 bases between them. CDR3 amino acids: CASSQDWQYNQPQHF. The CDR3 bases are TGCGCCAGCAGCCAAGATTGGCAGTACAATCAGCCCCAGCATTTT.

The chain carries TRBV5-5 and TRBJ1-1; D remains ambiguous. This CDR3 has 14 amino acids. V lost 4 bases, J lost 0 bases, and 10 bases lay in between. Germline lookup yields CDR1 SGHKS and CDR2 YYEKEE (reference sequence). The chain's CDR3 is CASSGGLMNTEAFF. CDR3 bases: TGTGCCAGCAGCGGCGGACTCATGAACACTGAAGCTTTCTTT.

The chain joins TRBV5-1 to TRBJ2-7, with 8 bases that match TRBD1. Germline V gene sequence: CDR1 SGHRS, CDR2 YFSETQ. This CDR3 is 14 amino acids long. J was trimmed by 5 bases and V by 5 bases; bases with no gene match: 9. The CDR3: CASSDTQGAHEQYF. CDR3 coding DNA: TGCGCCAGCAGTGACACGCAGGGGGCCCACGAGCAGTACTTC.

The chain couples TRBV7-9 to TRBJ1-2; possible D gene TRBD1, 6 bases. From germline, CDR1 is SEHNR and CDR2 FQNEAQ (reference sequence). The V and J ends lost 5 bases and 8 bases respectively, with 18 bases between them. The length of the CDR3 is 14 residues. DNA of the CDR3: TGTGCCAGCAGCAAAAGGACAGTCTTTGGGGGCTACACCTTC. Protein sequence: CASSKRTVFGGYTF.

V is TRBV15 and J is TRBJ2-1, with TRBD2 matching over 8 bases. Looked up from germline, CDR1 is LNHNV and CDR2 is YYDKDF (reference sequence). V lost 0 bases and J lost 2; bases outside the gene matches: 3. This CDR3 is 16 amino acids long. CDR3 DNA: TGTGCCACCAGCAGAGATCGGGAGGGAACCTACAATGAGCAGTTCTTC. As protein: CATSRDREGTYNEQFF.

This rearrangement joins TRBV19 to TRBJ1-5, with D tentatively TRBD1 (5 bases). There are 17 residues in the CDR3. Germline CDR1 is LNHDA and CDR2 is SQIVND (reference sequence). Trimming took 6 bases from V and 4 from J, leaving 22 bases between them. This chain's CDR3 is CASSLGEARRGNQPQHF. The CDR3 DNA reads TGTGCCAGTAGCCTCGGAGAAGCCCGTAGGGGAAATCAGCCCCAGCATTTT.

V is TRBV29-1 and J is TRBJ2-3; the match to TRBD2 covers 7 bases. The CDR3 consists of 18 residues. After removal of 4 bases from V and 1 base from J, the junction contained 17 bases not matched to a gene. Germline V CDR1 and CDR2: SQVTM, ANQGSEA. The CDR3 DNA reads TGCAGCGTTGGCCCCTTCACATCCCCGGGGGGAGGCACAGATACGCAGTATTTT. Its translation is CSVGPFTSPGGGTDTQYF.

The chain uses TRBV7-3 and TRBJ2-7; 9 bases are shared with TRBD1. V lost 5 bases, J lost 4 bases, and 9 bases stayed unmatched. CDR3 length: 15 residues. CDR1 SGHTA and CDR2 FQGTGA come from the germline V gene. CDR3 region: CASSRRQGVAYEQYF. CDR3 nucleotide sequence: TGTGCCAGCAGCAGGAGACAGGGGGTAGCGTACGAGCAGTACTTC. Variable domain in full (rest from reference TRBV7-3 and TRBJ2-7): GAGVSQTPSNKVTEKGKYVELRCDPISGHTALYWYRQSLGQGPEFLIYFQGTGAADDSGLPNDRFFAVRPEGSVSTLKIQRTERGDSAVYLCASSRRQGVAYEQYFGPGTRLTVT.

At least ten counts were recorded for this clone. The chain links TRBV6-1 to TRBJ1-5, with a tentative D call TRBD1 (5 bases). Trimming pared 0 bases from V and 11 bases from J, leaving 8 bases between. Per the germline V gene, CDR1 is MNHNS and CDR2 is SASEGT. This CDR3 spans 12 amino acids. Written as DNA, the CDR3 is TGTGCCAGCAGTGAAGCCGGACATTCCCAGCATTTT. It specifies CASSEAGHSQHF.

The chain links TRBV14 to TRBJ2-1, with D possibly matching TRBD2 (5 bases). The CDR3 has 12 residues. V shed 1 base and J shed 7 bases, with 5 bases lying between them. The germline gives CDR1 SGHDN, CDR2 FVKESK. CDR3 nucleotides: TGTGCCAGCAGCCAAGCGGGGAATGAGCAGTTCTTC. This translates into CASSQAGNEQFF.

The chain joins TRBV30 to TRBJ2-7, with 7 bases that match TRBD2. Unmatched junction bases numbered 8, after V lost 1 base and J lost 2 bases. The CDR3 sequence is 15 residues long. CDR1 is GTSNPN, CDR2 SVGIG, per germline (reference sequence). In nucleotides, the CDR3 is TGTGCCTGGAGTGCCACTGGGGGGGAGGCCTACGAGCAGTACTTC. It codes for CAWSATGGEAYEQYF.

V gene TRBV7-9 combines with J gene TRBJ2-7, with 9 bases fitting TRBD2. V dropped 0 bases and J dropped 5; count of bases not matched to a gene: 8. Germline lookup yields CDR1 SEHNR and CDR2 FQNEAQ (reference sequence). There are 16 residues in the CDR3. The CDR3 protein is CASSLATGLASHEQYF. CDR3 coding DNA: TGTGCCAGCAGCTTAGCGACGGGACTAGCCTCACACGAGCAGTACTTC.

The V call is TRBV2, the J call TRBJ2-3; 14 nucleotides agree with TRBD2. Losses at the gene ends were 3 bases for V and 5 bases for J; bases not matched to a gene: 4. Germline V CDR1 and CDR2: SNHLY, FYNNEI. The CDR3 runs to 16 residues. The CDR3 reads CASSDVTSGGEDTQYF. CDR3 nucleotide sequence: TGTGCCAGCAGTGATGTGACTAGCGGGGGGGAAGATACGCAGTATTTT. Based on the CDR3 plus reference TRBV2 and TRBJ2-3, the full variable domain is EPEVTQTPSHQVTQMGQEVILRCVPISNHLYFYWYRQILGQKVEFLVSFYNNEISEKSEIFDDQFSVERPDGSNFTLKIRSTKLEDSAMYFCASSDVTSGGEDTQYFGPGTRLTVL.

The J gene is TRBJ1-1, the V gene TRBV29-1; a weak D match, TRBD1 (6 bases). The CDR3 runs to 13 residues. Trimming cost V 7 bases and J 2 bases, with 14 bases left between them. Per germline, CDR1 SQVTM and CDR2 ANQGSEA. The CDR3 reads CSGGRGSNTEAFF. For the CDR3, the DNA is TGCAGCGGAGGAAGGGGGTCAAACACTGAAGCTTTCTTT.

Written as DNA, the CDR3 is TGCAGCGTTGAAGCTTCATTAGCGGGGGGGGGCTCCTACGAGCAGTACTTC. Translation: CSVEASLAGGGSYEQYF. This chain uses TRBV29-1 with TRBJ2-7, with 11 positions matching TRBD2. Trimming cost V 1 base and J 0 bases; bases outside gene matches: 8. The CDR3 consists of 17 residues. CDR1 is SQVTM and CDR2 is ANQGSEA in the germline V gene.

V usage is TRBV5-1 and J usage is TRBJ1-3; D is possibly TRBD1 (5 bases). Trimming shortened V by 2 bases and J by 2 bases, and 8 bases separated the two germline ends. The germline V gene has CDR1 SGHRS and CDR2 YFSETQ. The length of the CDR3 is 14 residues. As DNA, the CDR3 is TGCGCCAGCAGCTTAGTAGGGGCTGGAAACACCATATATTTT. Translation gives CASSLVGAGNTIYF.

The CDR3 protein is CAWSHRDGYTF. CDR3 DNA sequence: TGTGCCTGGTCGCACAGGGATGGCTACACCTTC. V and J are TRBV30 and TRBJ1-2; a possible D gene is TRBD1 (6 bases). The CDR3 has 11 residues. V lost 5 bases and J 6 bases, leaving 10 bases between the germline ends. Germline V CDR1 and CDR2: GTSNPN, SVGIG (reference sequence).

Points on this clone: The identical CDR3 is also encoded by other nucleotide sequences in the sample. V and J are TRBV27 and TRBJ2-7; D may be TRBD1 (5 bases). CDR3 length: 12 residues. Germline V lookup: CDR1 MNHEY, CDR2 SMNVEV (reference sequence). Deletions cut 6 bases from V and 0 bases from J, with 6 bases between. CDR3 sequence (DNA): TGTGCCAGCAGGGACAACTCCTACGAGCAGTACTTC. Protein sequence: CASRDNSYEQYF.

V and J are TRBV28 and TRBJ1-5; TRBD1 is a possible D gene (5 bases). The CDR3 is 13 amino acids. CDR1 is MDHEN, CDR2 SYDVKM, per germline. V was clipped by 3 bases and J by 6 bases, with 9 bases between them. The CDR3 loop is CASSFGGSQPQHF. In DNA form, the CDR3 reads TGTGCCAGCAGTTTCGGGGGGTCTCAGCCCCAGCATTTT.

In this sample, this clone turned up once. The chain employs TRBV6-4 and TRBJ1-4; 9 nucleotides align to TRBD1. The junction had 10 bases not matched to a gene; V was cut back by 3 bases and J by 8 bases. This CDR3 region has 16 residues. Germline values: CDR1 MRHNA, CDR2 SNTAGT. CDR3 amino acids: CASSDYTGGAGEKLFF. The CDR3 nucleotides are TGTGCCAGCAGTGATTATACAGGGGGCGCGGGGGAAAAACTGTTTTTT.